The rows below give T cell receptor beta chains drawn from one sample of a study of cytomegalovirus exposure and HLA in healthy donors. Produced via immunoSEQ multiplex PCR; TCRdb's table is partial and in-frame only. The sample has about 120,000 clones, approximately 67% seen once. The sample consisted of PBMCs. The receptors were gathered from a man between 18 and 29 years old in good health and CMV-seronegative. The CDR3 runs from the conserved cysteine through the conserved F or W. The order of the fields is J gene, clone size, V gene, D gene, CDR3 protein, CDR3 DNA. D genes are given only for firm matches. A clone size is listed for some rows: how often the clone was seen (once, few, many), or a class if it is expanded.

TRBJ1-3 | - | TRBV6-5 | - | CASSYPGPGNTIYF | TGTGCCAGCAGTTACCCAGGTCCGGGAAACACCATATATTTT
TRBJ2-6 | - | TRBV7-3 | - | CASSLGALSGANVLTF | TGTGCCAGCAGCTTGGGGGCGCTCTCTGGGGCCAACGTCCTGACTTTC
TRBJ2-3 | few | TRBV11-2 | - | CASSLEGFRTDTQYF | TGTGCCAGCAGCCTGGAGGGTTTTCGCACAGATACGCAGTATTTT
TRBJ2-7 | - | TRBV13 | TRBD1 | CASSLGTVSYEQYF | TGTGCCAGCAGCCTAGGGACAGTATCCTACGAGCAGTACTTC
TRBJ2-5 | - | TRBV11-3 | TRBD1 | CASSSDRGGETQYF | TGTGCCAGCAGCTCGGACAGGGGAGGGGAGACCCAGTACTTC
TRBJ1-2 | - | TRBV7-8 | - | CASSLRGLGYTF | TGTGCCAGCAGCTTAAGAGGGTTGGGCTACACCTTC
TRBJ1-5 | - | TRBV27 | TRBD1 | CASSAYTGDGQPQHF | TGTGCCAGCAGTGCGTACACAGGGGACGGTCAGCCCCAGCATTTT
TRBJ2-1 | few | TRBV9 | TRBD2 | CASSVTSGSRNEQFF | TGTGCCAGCAGCGTTACTAGCGGGAGCCGCAATGAGCAGTTCTTC
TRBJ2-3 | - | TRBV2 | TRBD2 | CASRLLAGGTDTQYF | TGTGCCAGCAGGTTACTAGCGGGGGGCACAGATACGCAGTATTTT
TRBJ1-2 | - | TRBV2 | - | CASPTRKPNYGYTF | TGTGCCAGCCCGACTAGGAAGCCCAACTATGGCTACACCTTC
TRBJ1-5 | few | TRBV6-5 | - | CASRYAGNQPQHF | TGTGCCAGCAGGTACGCAGGGAATCAGCCCCAGCATTTT
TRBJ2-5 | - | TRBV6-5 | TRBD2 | CASNSRRERETQYF | TGTGCCAGCAATTCTCGGCGGGAGCGGGAGACCCAGTACTTC
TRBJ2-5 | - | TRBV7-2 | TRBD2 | CASSLRTSGSETQYF | TGTGCCAGCAGCCTTAGGACTAGCGGGAGTGAGACCCAGTACTTC
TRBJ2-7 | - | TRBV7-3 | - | CASSLGPDSYEQYF | TGTGCCAGCAGCTTAGGGCCGGATTCCTACGAGCAGTACTTC
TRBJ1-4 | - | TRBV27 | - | CASSYRERGEKLFF | TGTGCCAGCAGTTACAGGGAGAGGGGTGAAAAACTGTTTTTT
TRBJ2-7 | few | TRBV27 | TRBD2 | CASTPRGGYEQYF | TGTGCCAGCACCCCGAGGGGAGGGTACGAGCAGTACTTC
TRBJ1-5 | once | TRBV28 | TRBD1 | CASSPETGMGNQPQHF | TGTGCCAGCAGTCCCGAGACAGGGATGGGCAATCAGCCCCAGCATTTT
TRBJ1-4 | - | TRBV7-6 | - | CASSPTRVEEKLFF | TGTGCCAGCAGCCCCACGAGGGTGGAGGAAAAACTGTTTTTT
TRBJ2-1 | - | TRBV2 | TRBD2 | CASKRGGQYNEQFF | TGTGCCAGCAAGCGGGGGGGACAATACAATGAGCAGTTCTTC
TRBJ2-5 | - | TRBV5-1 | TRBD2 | CASSLGLAGGETQYF | TGCGCCAGCAGCTTGGGACTAGCGGGAGGAGAGACCCAGTACTTC
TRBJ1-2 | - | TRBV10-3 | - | CAISEVPDGLNYGYTF | TGTGCCATCAGTGAGGTACCGGACGGACTTAACTATGGCTACACCTTC
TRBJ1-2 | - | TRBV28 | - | CASSWEQGLYGYTF | TGTGCCAGCAGTTGGGAACAGGGCCTCTATGGCTACACCTTC
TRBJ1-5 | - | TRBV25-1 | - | CASSGSGSPQHF | TGTGCCAGCAGTGGGAGTGGGTCGCCCCAGCATTTT
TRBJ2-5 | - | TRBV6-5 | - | CASSQSWALQETQYF | TGTGCCAGCAGCCAAAGTTGGGCCCTACAAGAGACCCAGTACTTC
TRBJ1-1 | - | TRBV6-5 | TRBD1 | CASTQTGVTEAFF | TGTGCCAGCACACAGACAGGGGTCACTGAAGCTTTCTTT
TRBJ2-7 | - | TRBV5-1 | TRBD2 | CATRTSGSSYEQYF | TGCGCCACCCGGACTAGCGGGTCTTCCTACGAGCAGTACTTC
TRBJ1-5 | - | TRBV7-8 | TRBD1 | CASSFSTGGYSNQPQHF | TGTGCCAGCAGCTTCTCGACAGGGGGGTATAGCAATCAGCCCCAGCATTTT
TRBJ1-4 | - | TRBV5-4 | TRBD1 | CASSRAPGTGDEKLFF | TGTGCCAGCAGCAGGGCCCCCGGGACAGGGGATGAAAAACTGTTTTTT
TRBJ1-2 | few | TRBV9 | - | CASSVLPGGGNYGYTF | TGTGCCAGCAGCGTTTTACCTGGGGGCGGGAACTATGGCTACACCTTC
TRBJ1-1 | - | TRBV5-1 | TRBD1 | CASSRQTNHGTGGNLGAEAFF | TGCGCCAGCAGCCGACAAACCAACCACGGGACAGGGGGCAACTTGGGGGCTGAAGCTTTCTTT